This TCR beta chain was found in a study of T cells in women clearing cervical HPV infection. Data came from immunoSEQ multiplex PCR; TCRdb stores just in-frame clones and leaves some out. Listed are 10,000 to 15,000 clones; roughly a tenth falls within the top ten. Regarding the study as a whole: CIN3+ cases had significantly higher TCR richness than controls; evenness did not differ.

Each participant carried one incident cervical HPV16 infection only. On this clone itself: Its antigen is unknown. The read terminates 3 residues before the CDR3 end, so the remaining end is supplied by the germline J gene.

This CDR3 is built from 15 residues. Trimming took off 2 bases at V and 1 base at J, with 9 bases between the two ends. Germline loops: CDR1 LNHDA, CDR2 SQIVND (reference sequence). The receptor's source is a woman between 18 and 70 years old with a cervical HPV16 infection that either progressed to CIN3+ or cleared (not recorded which). Sequencing was carried out using blood buffy coat. The chain employs TRBV19 and TRBJ1-5; D remains unclear. Incomplete CDR3 DNA: TGTGCCAGTAGTATATCATCCCGGAGCAATCAGCCC. The encoded protein is CASSISSRSNQP. The whole CDR3 region reads CASSISSRSNQPQHF.